These 10 T cell receptor beta chains came from one sample sequenced in a study of cytomegalovirus exposure and HLA in healthy donors. The PCR employed 60 Vbeta primers together with 13 Jbeta primers. Assay used: immunoSEQ multiplex PCR; TCRdb lists only in-frame clones, some missing. This sample's table reports roughly 80,000 clones. Sequencing was done on a sample of PBMCs. These receptors were collected from a man in his forties or fifties in good health and CMV-seronegative.

On this clone: One end of the junction does not line up with germline, which may come from a read error. This chain uses TRBV7-6 with TRBJ1-1; possibly TRBD1 for D (6 bases). Germline values: CDR1 SGHVS, CDR2 FNYEAQ. This CDR3 contains 13 residues. This chain's CDR3 is CASSPDRNAEAFF. The CDR3, as DNA: TGTGCCAGCAGCCCAGACAGGAACGCTGAAGCTTTCTTT.

This sequence joins TRBV29-1 and TRBJ1-5; D call uncertain. Germline CDR1 SQVTM, CDR2 ANQGSEA. This CDR3 has 13 amino acids. V was clipped by 3 bases and J by 1 base, with 7 bases between them. CDR3: CSVEENSNQPQHF. CDR3 DNA: TGCAGCGTTGAGGAGAACAGCAATCAGCCCCAGCATTTT.

CDR3 loop: CASSYSHRANNSPLHF. The CDR3 bases are TGTGCCAGCAGTTACTCCCACAGGGCCAATAATTCACCCCTCCACTTT. The chain joins TRBV6-5 to TRBJ1-6, with D perhaps matching TRBD1 (6 bases). Trimming cost V 0 bases and J 5 bases, with 11 bases left between them. Germline CDR1 reads MNHEY; CDR2 reads SVGAGI. The CDR3 is 16 residues long.

This sequence joins TRBV9 and TRBJ2-7, with 7 bases that match TRBD1. Germline trimming cut 4 bases from V and 4 bases from J; bases unmatched to any gene: 14. Looked up from germline, CDR1 is SGDLS and CDR2 is YYNGEE. The CDR3 covers 16 residues. CDR3 residues: CASSPSGDRVRYEQYF. CDR3 bases: TGTGCCAGCAGCCCCTCTGGGGACAGAGTCCGATACGAGCAGTACTTC. Filled out from reference TRBV9 and TRBJ2-7, the complete variable domain reads DSGVTQTPKHLITATGQRVTLRCSPRSGDLSVYWYQQSLDQGLQFLIQYYNGEERAKGNILERFSAQQFPDLHSELNLSSLELGDSALYFCASSPSGDRVRYEQYFGPGTRLTVT.

The chain couples TRBV19 to TRBJ1-2; TRBD1 is a possible D gene (6 bases). V was clipped by 4 bases and J by 4 bases, with 16 bases between them. CDR3 length: 15 residues. Germline assignment: CDR1 LNHDA and CDR2 SQIVND (reference sequence). The CDR3 loop reads CASSTPGGARYGYTF. The CDR3 DNA follows: TGTGCCAGTAGTACCCCCGGGGGGGCCCGCTATGGCTACACCTTC. Full variable domain (rest looked up from reference TRBV19 and TRBJ1-2): DGGITQSPKYLFRKEGQNVTLSCEQNLNHDAMYWYRQDPGQGLRLIYYSQIVNDFQKGDIAEGYSVSREKKESFPLTVTSAQKNPTAFYLCASSTPGGARYGYTFGSGTRLTVV.

CDR3 in DNA: TGTGCCAGCTCACCACGTAGCGACACGGGCGAAAAACTGTTTTTT. Encoded protein: CASSPRSDTGEKLFF. The genes are TRBV18 and TRBJ1-4; D unresolved. Trimming took off 1 base at V and 8 bases at J, with 14 bases between the two ends. Germline V lookup: CDR1 KGHSH, CDR2 LQKENI. This CDR3 spans 15 amino acids.

The chain links TRBV28 to TRBJ2-7; perhaps TRBD1 as D (5 bases). The germline V and J ends were trimmed by 3 bases and 1 base, with 13 bases remaining between them. Germline V gives CDR1 MDHEN, CDR2 SYDVKM. CDR3 size: 15 residues. CDR3 nucleotide sequence: TGTGCCAGCAGTTTTATACCCGACAGATCCTACGAGCAGTACTTC. It is translated as CASSFIPDRSYEQYF.

V usage is TRBV2 and J usage is TRBJ2-3; 7 bases fit TRBD2. Germline V CDR1 and CDR2: SNHLY, FYNNEI. This CDR3 has 13 residues. Unmatched junction bases numbered 6, after V lost 7 bases and J lost 5 bases. CDR3 nucleotide sequence: TGTGCCAGCAAAGGACTAGAGATAGATACGCAGTATTTT. Its translation: CASKGLEIDTQYF. Based on the CDR3 plus reference TRBV2 and TRBJ2-3, the full variable domain is EPEVTQTPSHQVTQMGQEVILRCVPISNHLYFYWYRQILGQKVEFLVSFYNNEISEKSEIFDDQFSVERPDGSNFTLKIRSTKLEDSAMYFCASKGLEIDTQYFGPGTRLTVL.

This sequence joins TRBV18 and TRBJ1-1; 7 bases map to TRBD1. V shed 1 base and J 6 bases; nucleotides not matched to a gene: 8. Germline CDR1 is KGHSH and CDR2 is LQKENI. The CDR3 consists of 15 residues. CDR3 loop: CASSPRTRDSAEAFF. In DNA form, the CDR3 reads TGTGCCAGCTCACCACGCACCCGGGACAGCGCTGAAGCTTTCTTT.

CDR3 residues: CASSRAPSVGDEKLFF. CDR3 in DNA: TGCGCCAGCAGCCGCGCCCCCAGTGTAGGGGATGAAAAACTGTTTTTT. The chain uses TRBV4-3 and TRBJ1-4; the D gene is possibly TRBD1 (5 bases). Germline values: CDR1 LGHNA, CDR2 YSLEER. The CDR3 extends over 16 amino acids. The V and J ends lost 4 bases and 6 bases respectively, with 18 bases between them.